Sequencing of this T cell receptor beta chain was carried out in a study of T cells after yellow fever vaccination. Study-level information: For low cell numbers, libraries were made with SMART-Seq v4 Ultra Low Input.

TCRdb re-called the 5' RACE reads with MiXCR, one entry per CDR3 protein. The sample holds some 300,000 distinct CDR3 sequences; less than 9.5% are singletons and the top ten take around 3.1%. The V end lost 5 bases, the J end lost 8 bases, and 12 bases lay between the germline ends. The CDR3 is made up of 13 amino acids. The germline V gene encodes CDR1 SEHNR and CDR2 FQNEAQ (reference sequence). The origin of this receptor is a man younger than 35 who received the YFV17D yellow fever vaccine. The sequencing used CD4+ T cells sorted from PBMCs, collected 5 days after the yellow fever booster vaccination. The V gene is TRBV7-9, the J gene TRBJ1-4; D remains unclear. The CDR3 reads CASSPSGAEKLFF. CDR3 sequence (DNA): TGTGCCAGCAGCCCCTCCGGTGCCGAAAAACTGTTTTTT.